The present T cell receptor beta chain was sequenced within a study of blood T cells in healthy people across ages (dated by TCRdb to the mid-2010s). With respect to the entire study: In model experiments, template switching captured roughly one uniquely barcoded TCR beta cDNA molecule for every two T cells. The study analyzed two additional independent replicas of 1 million unique cDNA reads from the same blood draw for two donors, one aged 18 to 29 and one aged 80 or older. Donors were grouped into four age groups: young (average roughly 17 years), middle-aged (around 39), aged (about 60) and long-lived (about 89). To track age-related changes in TCR beta repertoire diversity, the study relied on deep sequencing normalized with unique cDNA molecular identifiers.

The CDR1 and CDR2 encoded by the germline V gene (reference sequence) are SEHNR and FQNEAQ. V is reduced by 5 bases and J by 1 base, leaving a spacing of 18 bases between them. The CDR3 has 17 amino acids, counting the end cysteine and phenylalanine. CDR3 DNA only is kept here, 51 bases in frame from base 1. Donors were a few dozen systemically healthy Caucasian individuals from Russia aged about 6 to 100 years. Roughly 10 milliliters of peripheral blood were collected from each donor into EDTA-treated Vacutainer tubes. Ficoll-Paque density-gradient centrifugation was used to isolate PBMCs, with at least 7 million per sample. Total RNA was extracted from PBMCs with Trizol reagent, with at least 6 micrograms obtained per sample. Naive CD45RAhigh/CD27high T cell percentages were measured by flow cytometry on a PBMC aliquot from every donor. Remarks on this clonotype: There is no known antigen for this receptor. Base qualities were left out, and no much larger clone turns up one base away.

Results and caveats for the whole study, not just this receptor: Conclusive comparison of naive and antigen-experienced compartments was prevented by the profiling of bulk unsorted PBMCs. The CMV infection status of donors was not known, potentially confounding age-related changes in expanded clonotypes. The long-lived group showed more naive CD4+ T cells, fewer expanded clones and increased TCR diversity than the aged group, suggesting age selection. Observed TCR beta diversity correlated strongly with the percentage of naive T cells measured by flow cytometry. Total diversity estimates from one million sequenced T cells were considered lower bounds and underestimates. Observed TCR beta diversity per million T cells fell roughly linearly with age, and a significant reduction was already apparent by age about 36.

The receptor library was made with 5' RACE. TCRdb shows the sequencer as Illumina HiSeq 2500. A second roughly 6 to 12 cycle PCR used a sample-barcoded 5' primer and a J-beta primer mix. A template-switch 5' adaptor carrying 12 random nucleotides introduced a unique molecular identifier onto each TCR beta cDNA molecule. Each sample yielded at least 3 million CDR3-containing paired-end reads. First-strand cDNA synthesis was performed from all RNA using the Mint cDNA synthesis kit, with priming by a TRBC-specific oligonucleotide. Following uracil-DNA glycosylase treatment, all cDNA underwent a first 18-cycle PCR with the universal primers M1SS and BC2_uni_R. The paper's data handling went like this. Each sample was normalized by randomly selecting 1 million high-quality reads, each carrying a distinct molecular identifier. Reads with shared molecular identifiers were discarded instead of being binned into consensus sequences. MiTCR, set to a Q25 quality threshold and the strictest error-elimination algorithm, was used for CDR3 identification, clonotype clustering and error correction. Lower-bound total TCR beta diversity was estimated with a nonparametric unseen species model using Euler transformation. TCRdb itself trimmed the public reads at Q25 with fastp, ran MiXCR and retained productive beta chains. CDR3 protein duplicates are merged, each entry listing the most common genes and DNA. These V and J calls rely on TCRdb rather than the paper's analysis. In this sample the table shows roughly 1,100,000 distinct CDR3 sequences, 25% of which occur a single time. Clones ranked in the top ten supply approximately 0.71% of the sample.

The sample was also linked to a second study, of T cells of mothers and their children. From that second study: Donors were nine systemically healthy Caucasian individuals: three mothers and their six children. cDNA synthesis consumed the entire amount of extracted RNA, loaded at around 1.4 ug RNA in each 15 ul reaction. Sample barcodes and 2-4 random nucleotides were added via the M1S primer in the second PCR. Over 10 million TCR beta CDR3 reads came from each mother, compared with 2.5 million to 3.5 million reads from each child. Thymic selection similarly shapes TCR recombination output in related and unrelated pairs, with minor effect from inherited differences. Normalized repertoire overlap was always found to be slightly, but never significantly, higher in related mother-child pairs than in unrelated mother-child pairs. No persistent microchimeric T cell clones were found, with a detection sensitivity of around 100 clones per million clonotypes. Deep NGS was used in the study to compare the TCR beta repertoires of mothers and children and to look for features that separate related mother-child pairs from unrelated individuals. Mothers averaged approximately 41 +/- 4 years of age and children averaged roughly 10 +/- 4 years. After adapter ligation with NEBNext reagents, the libraries were sequenced on Illumina HiSeq 2000 with 100+100 nt paired-end reads. To prevent cross-contamination, the mother and child libraries were prepared one month apart and sequenced in separate runs. For each donor, somewhere between 500,000 and 2,000,000 distinct TCR beta clonotypes were identified. Naive TCR beta clonotypes were estimated from low-frequency clonotypes matched to each donor's FACS-determined naive share, without sorting.

Sequencing was carried out using blood. Recombination connected TRBV7-9 to TRBJ2-1; no confident D gene assignment can be made. The source of this sequence is a girl between 2 and 10 years old in good health. The CDR3: CASSHRTFEASYNEQFF. The nucleotide sequence is given as TGTGCCAGCAGCCATAGGACCTTCGAGGCGTCCTACAATGAGCAGTTCTTC.